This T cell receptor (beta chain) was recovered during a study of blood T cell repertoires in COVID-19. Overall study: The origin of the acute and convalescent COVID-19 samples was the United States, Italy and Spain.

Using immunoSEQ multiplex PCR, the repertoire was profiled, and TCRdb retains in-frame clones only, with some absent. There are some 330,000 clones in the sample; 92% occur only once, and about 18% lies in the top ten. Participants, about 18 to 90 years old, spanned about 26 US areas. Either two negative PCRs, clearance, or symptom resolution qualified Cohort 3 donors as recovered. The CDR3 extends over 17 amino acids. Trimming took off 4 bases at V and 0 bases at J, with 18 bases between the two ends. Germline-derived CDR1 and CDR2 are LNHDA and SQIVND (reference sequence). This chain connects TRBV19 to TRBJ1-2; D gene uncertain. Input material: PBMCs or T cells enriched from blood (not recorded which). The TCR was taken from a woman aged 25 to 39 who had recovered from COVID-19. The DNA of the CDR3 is TGTGCCAGTAGTAATCCGGGTCCCGCTCAAGCTAACTATGGCTACACCTTC. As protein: CASSNPGPAQANYGYTF.